This paragraph covers one T cell receptor (beta chain) sequence. These data are taken from a study of blood T cell repertoires in COVID-19. Study in general: Researchers got acute and convalescent COVID-19 samples from the United States, Italy and Spain. The cDNA or gDNA used as material had been derived from T cells, B-cell-depleted T cells, or PBMCs.

Original methodology: By means of reference gene primer amplification, nucleated cell counts were estimated. Sequencing was performed with immunoSEQ multiplex PCR; in TCRdb, only in-frame clones are kept and a portion is missing. V and J calls and clone size are those listed in that table; D and trimming were worked out from the DNA. The sample shows over 350,000 clones, approximately 90% of them seen only once. The CDR3 is made up of 14 amino acids. Germline CDR1 and CDR2: SGHRS and YFSETQ. V lost 2 bases, J lost 7 bases, and 16 bases lay in between. This receptor was identified in a woman aged 25 to 39 with acute or convalescent COVID-19. The chain links TRBV5-1 to TRBJ2-7; D possibly corresponds to TRBD2 (6 bases). Sequenced: peripheral blood. In DNA form, the CDR3 reads TGCGCCAGCAGCTTCGGCCCCTCCGGGAGAGAGCAGTACTTC. Protein sequence: CASSFGPSGREQYF.